This record looks at one T cell receptor beta chain sequence and its context. No antigen is known for it. This entry belongs to a study of cytomegalovirus exposure and HLA in healthy donors. The study, taken as a whole, reports: Productive status was seen about 87% or about 30% of the time for most TCR beta V segments in an earlier analysis.

CDR3 size: 15 residues. Germline loops: CDR1 SQVTM, CDR2 ANQGSEA. The J segment lost 1 base and the V segment lost 2 bases, leaving 5 bases of the junction unmatched. Vbeta (60) and Jbeta (13) primers were used in the PCR. Repertoires were generated with immunoSEQ multiplex PCR, while TCRdb's copy carries only in-frame clones and drops some. The repertoire holds tens of thousands of clones, with 80% as singletons. Sequenced input: PBMCs. This TCR derives from a male donor in good health and CMV-seronegative. The chain recombines TRBV29-1 with TRBJ1-2, with 9 nucleotides matching TRBD1. The CDR3 here is CSVELGTGRNYGYTF. The CDR3 DNA reads as TGCAGCGTTGAATTGGGGACAGGGCGTAACTATGGCTACACCTTC.